Below, 21 T cell receptor beta chains from the same sample are listed, as sequenced in a study of Graves' ophthalmopathy and Graves' hyperthyroidism. The authors amplified TCR beta CDR3 regions from RNA transcripts. Scientists carried out first-round RT-PCR using HTBI primers and then a second-round multiplex PCR. TCRdb itself ran the multiplex PCR reads through MiXCR, one entry per CDR3 protein. The data contain about 1.1 million distinct CDR3 sequences, about 38% of them seen just once; the ten biggest clones take up over 8.5%. The material sequenced was peripheral blood or thyroid tissue (not recorded which). The receptors come from an adult man with Graves' hyperthyroidism.

There are many counts of this clonotype. The V gene is TRBV10-3, the J gene TRBJ2-5; possibly TRBD2 for D (6 bases). The CDR3 loop spans 14 amino acids. Germline V gene data show CDR1 as ENHRY and CDR2 as SYGVKD. The ends were cut back, 6 bases at V and 1 base at J, with 12 bases in the middle. CDR3 sequence reads: CAIRGRDFQETQYF. CDR3 in DNA: TGTGCCATCAGAGGCCGGGACTTCCAAGAGACCCAGTACTTC.

Details on this clonotype: A read error may be the cause here, since a much bigger clone is one base away. This sequence joins TRBV20-1 and TRBJ1-1; no firm D call. The CDR3 length is 13 residues. CDR1 and CDR2 (germline): DFQATT, SNEGSKA (reference sequence). The V end lost 3 bases, the J end lost 5 bases, and 13 bases lay between the germline ends. The chain's CDR3 is CSARAVDQTEAFF. CDR3 DNA: TGCAGTGCTAGGGCGGTGGACCAAACTGAAGCTTTCTTT.

A note on this clonotype: Possible read error: a much larger clone is one base away. The chain recombines TRBV2 with TRBJ2-7, with 9 bases lining up with TRBD2. CDR3 length equals 13 residues. V was pared by 9 bases and J by 6 bases, with 9 bases of the junction left unmatched. Germline-derived CDR1 and CDR2 are SNHLY and FYNNEI. CDR3: CASRMGLAGEQYF. CDR3 bases: TGTGCCAGTCGGATGGGACTAGCAGGCGAGCAGTACTTC.

This clonotype came up many times. The rearrangement links TRBV12-3 or TRBV12-4 to TRBJ1-2; D gene ambiguous. The CDR3 covers 13 residues. With 7 bases removed from V and 7 bases from J, the gap between germline ends came to 16 bases. As DNA, the CDR3 is TGTGCCAGCACTCCTGGTGGGGTTGGTGGCTACACCTTC. This sequence encodes CASTPGGVGGYTF.

The V and J genes are TRBV11-2 and TRBJ1-1; weak D call: TRBD1 (6 bases). The CDR3 totals 15 residues. Trimming stripped 6 bases from V and 3 bases from J, with 17 bases between. CDR1 is SGHAT, CDR2 FQNNGV, per germline. CDR3 nucleotides: TGTGCCAGCAGATATAGGGACACTGAGGACACTGAAGCTTTCTTT. It yields the protein CASRYRDTEDTEAFF.

This clonotype was seen only a few times. The chain uses TRBV27 and TRBJ2-5, with D perhaps TRBD2 (7 bases). The germline gives CDR1 MNHEY, CDR2 SMNVEV (reference sequence). Trimming left V 3 bases short and J 7 bases short, with 18 bases between. The CDR3 spans 15 residues. The DNA of the CDR3 is TGTGCCAGCAGTTTTACGGGGGGCGCCGGGGGGACCCAGTACTTC. It translates to CASSFTGGAGGTQYF.

In this sample, this clonotype turned up many times. V is TRBV29-1 and J is TRBJ1-2, with D uncertain. CDR3 size: 14 residues. With 1 base removed from V and 2 bases from J, the gap between germline ends came to 11 bases. CDR1 SQVTM and CDR2 ANQGSEA come from the germline V gene. CDR3 nucleotide sequence: TGCAGCGTTGAAGGGGCCGGGAAAAACTATGGCTACACCTTC. Encoded protein: CSVEGAGKNYGYTF.

The chain joins TRBV28 to TRBJ2-5; D is uncertain. CDR1 and CDR2 (germline): MDHEN, SYDVKM. V shed 3 bases and J shed 2 bases, with 10 bases lying between them. CDR3 size: 14 residues. CDR3: CASSFPFLQETQYF. The CDR3, as DNA: TGTGCCAGCAGTTTCCCCTTCCTTCAAGAGACCCAGTACTTC.

The chain employs TRBV6-6 and TRBJ1-5; D may be TRBD1 (6 bases). Germline V lookup: CDR1 MNHNY, CDR2 SVGAGI (reference sequence). CDR3 length: 13 residues. V dropped 7 bases and J dropped 6 bases, with 13 bases sitting between them. The CDR3 is CASTQGMPQPQHF. Written as DNA, the CDR3 is TGTGCCAGCACACAGGGTATGCCTCAGCCCCAGCATTTT.

The chain combines TRBV7-3 with TRBJ1-1; weak D call: TRBD1 (5 bases). This CDR3 spans 16 amino acids. The V gene lost 5 bases and the J gene lost 1 base, with 17 bases spanning the gap. Germline CDR1 is SGHTA and CDR2 is FQGTGA. The DNA of the CDR3 is TGTGCCAGCAGCGCGCAGGCAGGGCTCGGGAACACTGAAGCTTTCTTT. Protein sequence: CASSAQAGLGNTEAFF.

The chain couples TRBV10-2 to TRBJ1-2; D is uncertain. CDR3 length equals 16 residues. Per the germline V gene, CDR1 is WSHSY and CDR2 is SAAADI. Trimming left V 0 bases short and J 4 bases short, with 15 bases between. The CDR3 protein is CASSESGLAGAYGYTF. As DNA, the CDR3 is TGCGCCAGCAGTGAGTCCGGACTAGCGGGAGCCTATGGCTACACCTTC.

V usage is TRBV29-1 and J usage is TRBJ1-3; D gene uncertain. V was shortened by 1 base and J by 8 bases, with 9 bases between the two germline ends. The CDR3 contains 12 residues. Looked up from germline, CDR1 is SQVTM and CDR2 is ANQGSEA. The CDR3 sequence: CSVEGGGYTIYF. The CDR3 nucleotides are TGCAGCGTTGAAGGGGGAGGCTACACCATATATTTT.

V gene TRBV7-3 combines with J gene TRBJ1-1; TRBD1 matches at 7 bases. The V segment lost 6 bases and the J segment 4 bases; nucleotides outside the gene matches: 14. Germline V lookup: CDR1 SGHTA, CDR2 FQGTGA. This CDR3 contains 16 residues. DNA of the CDR3: TGTGCCAGCAGTTCCGTAACCACAGGGGAGGGCACTGAAGCTTTCTTT. Translating gives CASSSVTTGEGTEAFF.

This clonotype was observed at least ten times. The chain carries TRBV29-1 and TRBJ1-1, with TRBD1 matching 9 bases. The CDR3 sequence is 12 residues long. Looked up from germline, CDR1 is SQVTM and CDR2 is ANQGSEA. Losses at the gene ends were 6 bases for V and 6 bases for J; bases not matched to a gene: 5. Written as DNA, the CDR3 is TGCAGCGTCAGACAGGGGGACTCTGAAGCTTTCTTT. This sequence encodes CSVRQGDSEAFF.

This chain uses TRBV6-6 with TRBJ2-7; TRBD1 matches 9 bases. Germline lookup yields CDR1 MNHNY and CDR2 SVGAGI (reference sequence). The CDR3 extends over 13 amino acids. V lost 11 bases and J lost 3; bases outside the gene matches: 8. CDR3 loop: CARWTGDFYEQYF. The CDR3 DNA follows: TGTGCCCGGTGGACAGGGGACTTCTACGAGCAGTACTTC.

This sequence joins TRBV13 and TRBJ1-1; D is unresolved. The length of the CDR3 is 14 residues. Germline-derived CDR1 and CDR2 are PRHDT and FYEKMQ (reference sequence). Trimming shortened V by 7 bases and J by 0 bases, and 12 bases separated the two germline ends. CDR3 coding DNA: TGTGCCAGCACTTCGAACCCCTTGAACACTGAAGCTTTCTTT. Its protein product is CASTSNPLNTEAFF.

In regard to this clonotype: With a much larger clone just one base away, this may be a read error. V is TRBV13 and J is TRBJ1-6; D uncertain. Germline loops: CDR1 PRHDT, CDR2 FYEKMQ (reference sequence). This CDR3 spans 14 amino acids. V was pared by 7 bases and J by 3 bases, with 10 bases between. The CDR3 reads CASITTVYNSPLHF. CDR3 coding DNA: TGTGCCAGCATCACGACCGTCTATAATTCACCCCTCCACTTT. The variable domain in full, completed from reference TRBV13 and TRBJ1-6, reads AAGVIQSPRHLIKEKRETATLKCYPIPRHDTVYWYQQGPGQDPQFLISFYEKMQSDKGSIPDRFSAQQFSDYHSELNMSSLELGDSALYFCASITTVYNSPLHFGNGTRLTVT.

This clonotype was detected ten times or more. This chain uses TRBV20-1 with TRBJ2-7; D possibly corresponds to TRBD1 (5 bases). This CDR3 contains 12 residues. Per germline, CDR1 DFQATT and CDR2 SNEGSKA (reference sequence). The V end lost 6 bases, the J end lost 7 bases, and 16 bases lay between the germline ends. The CDR3 nucleotides read TGCAGTGCGATCAGGGTCGTTGGGGAGCAGTACTTC. Encoded protein: CSAIRVVGEQYF.

Of note for this clonotype: Given a much more abundant clone one base away, this may be a read error. The chain carries TRBV5-1 and TRBJ1-1, with D unresolved. Germline-derived CDR1 and CDR2 are SGHRS and YFSETQ. Between the trimmed V and J ends, which lost 0 bases and 4 bases, there was a span of 10 bases. The CDR3 runs 14 residues. CDR3 region: CASSLEGICTEAFF. In DNA form, the CDR3 reads TGCGCCAGCAGCTTGGAGGGTATATGCACTGAAGCTTTCTTT.

The V and J genes are TRBV2 and TRBJ2-5; the match to TRBD1 covers 9 bases. The junction had 10 bases not matched to a gene; V was cut back by 0 bases and J by 5 bases. The germline V gene encodes CDR1 SNHLY and CDR2 FYNNEI. CDR3 size: 17 residues. CDR3 DNA: TGTGCCAGCAGTGAAGCGGGGACAGGGAGAGATACGGAGACCCAGTACTTC. Its protein product is CASSEAGTGRDTETQYF.

There are many counts of this clonotype. J is TRBJ2-5 and V is TRBV24-1, with D perhaps matching TRBD1 or TRBD2 (6 bases each). CDR1 KGHDR and CDR2 SFDVKD come from the germline V gene. Trimming shortened V by 3 bases and J by 3 bases, and 16 bases separated the two germline ends. The CDR3 consists of 16 residues. The CDR3 DNA sequence: TGTGCCACCAGTGATAGGGGGGCCGCCCCCAAAGAGACCCAGTACTTC. Protein product: CATSDRGAAPKETQYF.